These 27 T cell receptor beta chains were sequenced from one sample in a study of cytomegalovirus exposure and HLA in healthy donors. Sequencing used immunoSEQ multiplex PCR; TCRdb keeps in-frame clones, though not all of them. The sample includes over 200,000 clones, around 90% of them seen just once. Sequencing was carried out using PBMCs. The receptors were gathered from a young woman in good health and CMV-seronegative.

This clone is a singleton in its sample. The chain is built from TRBV4-1 and TRBJ1-1, with TRBD1 identical over 7 bases. The ends lost 3 bases at V and 3 bases at J; junction bases unmatched: 4. Germline values: CDR1 MGHRA, CDR2 YSYEKL. The CDR3 is 14 amino acids. CDR3 sequence: CASSHTGVDTEAFF. As DNA, the CDR3 is TGCGCCAGCAGCCATACAGGGGTGGACACTGAAGCTTTCTTT.

This chain uses TRBV2 with TRBJ2-3, with 11 bases fitting TRBD2. CDR1 and CDR2 from the germline V gene are SNHLY and FYNNEI. The CDR3 covers 15 residues. V lost 5 bases and J lost 2; bases outside the gene matches: 3. CDR3: CASSLAGGHTDTQYF. In DNA, the CDR3 is TGTGCCAGCAGTCTAGCGGGAGGTCACACAGATACGCAGTATTTT. The whole variable domain, remainder taken from reference TRBV2 and TRBJ2-3, is EPEVTQTPSHQVTQMGQEVILRCVPISNHLYFYWYRQILGQKVEFLVSFYNNEISEKSEIFDDQFSVERPDGSNFTLKIRSTKLEDSAMYFCASSLAGGHTDTQYFGPGTRLTVL.

This chain joins TRBV19 and TRBJ2-3; D is possibly TRBD2 (5 bases). Trimming pared 0 bases from V and 2 bases from J, leaving 12 bases between. The CDR3 covers 16 residues. Per germline, CDR1 LNHDA and CDR2 SQIVND (reference sequence). For the CDR3, the DNA is TGTGCCAGTAGTATAGAGAGGCTAGCCGCCACAGATACGCAGTATTTT. This gives the protein CASSIERLAATDTQYF.

The gene calls are TRBV18 and TRBJ1-3, with a tentative D call TRBD1 (6 bases). Germline assignment: CDR1 KGHSH and CDR2 LQKENI. This CDR3 region has 18 residues. Trimming removed 0 bases at V and 2 bases at J, with 17 bases between. The CDR3 DNA reads TGTGCCAGCTCACCACCGTGGGGGGGGCGCCAGGCTGGAAACACCATATATTTT. Protein product: CASSPPWGGRQAGNTIYF.

The chain is built from TRBV11-1 and TRBJ1-2; D might be TRBD1 (6 bases). The ends were cut back, 5 bases at V and 0 bases at J, with 16 bases in the middle. There are 16 residues in the CDR3. CDR1 and CDR2 (germline): SGHAT, FQDESV (reference sequence). The CDR3 loop is CASSLRGRGPNYGYTF. The CDR3 nucleotides are TGTGCCAGCAGCCTAAGGGGCAGGGGACCTAACTATGGCTACACCTTC.

V gene TRBV5-4 combines with J gene TRBJ2-5, with 8 bases matching TRBD1. The CDR3 extends over 15 amino acids. V lost 4 bases and J lost 5; bases outside the gene matches: 10. Germline assignment: CDR1 SGHNT and CDR2 YYREEE (reference sequence). The CDR3 here is CASSTGTGGLETQYF. The CDR3 DNA follows: TGTGCCAGCAGCACGGGGACAGGCGGCTTGGAGACCCAGTACTTC.

This chain joins TRBV7-9 and TRBJ1-4; possible D gene TRBD1, 6 bases. Per germline, CDR1 SEHNR and CDR2 FQNEAQ (reference sequence). V lost 1 base, J lost 5 bases, and 17 bases lay in between. The CDR3 sequence is 17 residues long. CDR3 region: CASSLVSTGRANEKLFF. The DNA of the CDR3 is TGTGCCAGCAGCTTAGTCAGTACAGGGCGGGCGAATGAAAAACTGTTTTTT.

The chain carries TRBV13 and TRBJ2-7; TRBD1 matches at 8 bases. Trimming cost V 4 bases and J 6 bases; bases outside gene matches: 11. The CDR3 totals 15 residues. The V gene's germline CDR1 is PRHDT and CDR2 FYEKMQ (reference sequence). In nucleotides, the CDR3 is TGTGCCAGCAGCTATCGGGACAGGTCCCGTGCCGAGCAGTACTTC. The encoded protein is CASSYRDRSRAEQYF. The full variable domain, in which reference TRBV13 and TRBJ2-7 provide the parts outside the CDR3, is AAGVIQSPRHLIKEKRETATLKCYPIPRHDTVYWYQQGPGQDPQFLISFYEKMQSDKGSIPDRFSAQQFSDYHSELNMSSLELGDSALYFCASSYRDRSRAEQYFGPGTRLTVT.

This clone was observed a few times. V and J are TRBV28 and TRBJ2-2; 7 bases match TRBD1. V was pared by 2 bases and J by 7 bases, with 7 bases of the junction left unmatched. Looked up from germline, CDR1 is MDHEN and CDR2 is SYDVKM. CDR3 size: 15 residues. The CDR3 reads CASSLRQGVVGELFF. Here the CDR3 DNA reads TGTGCCAGCAGTTTACGGCAGGGGGTCGTCGGGGAGCTGTTTTTT.

V usage is TRBV5-6 and J usage is TRBJ2-5; TRBD1 matches at 9 bases. CDR1 is SGHDT and CDR2 is YYEEEE in the germline V gene. The CDR3 consists of 14 residues. V dropped 4 bases and J dropped 7; count of bases not matched to a gene: 8. The CDR3: CASSTRTGVGTQYF. CDR3 coding DNA: TGTGCCAGCAGCACCCGGACAGGGGTTGGGACCCAGTACTTC.

The gene calls are TRBV5-1 and TRBJ2-7, with D possibly matching TRBD2 (6 bases). V was cut by 7 bases and J by 0 bases, with 17 bases left in between. Germline V gene data show CDR1 as SGHRS and CDR2 as YFSETQ. This CDR3 has 15 amino acids. The CDR3 coding sequence is TGCGCCAGCTGGCGCGGGACGGACGACTCCTACGAGCAGTACTTC. The encoded protein is CASWRGTDDSYEQYF.

V and J are TRBV4-1 and TRBJ1-1; perhaps TRBD1 as D (6 bases). V was pared by 1 base and J by 5 bases, with 11 bases between. Germline-derived CDR1 and CDR2 are MGHRA and YSYEKL. This CDR3 has 14 residues. CDR3 in DNA: TGCGCCAGCAGCCAAGGGCAGGGGAGAACTGAAGCTTTCTTT. Translated: CASSQGQGRTEAFF.

The CDR3 region is CASSEYREDRYEQYF. CDR3 bases: TGTGCCAGCAGTGAATACAGGGAAGACCGCTACGAGCAGTACTTC. This chain uses TRBV6-1 with TRBJ2-7, with D maybe TRBD1 (6 bases). The germline V and J ends were trimmed by 2 bases and 3 bases, with 14 bases remaining between them. Germline V gives CDR1 MNHNS, CDR2 SASEGT. The CDR3 totals 15 residues.

This chain uses TRBV4-1 with TRBJ1-3; D gene unclear. V was cut by 0 bases and J by 1 base, with 10 bases left in between. The CDR3 has 16 residues. CDR1 is MGHRA and CDR2 is YSYEKL in the germline V gene. The CDR3 DNA follows: TGCGCCAGCAGCCAAGAGCAGGTACGATCTGGAAACACCATATATTTT. This gives the protein CASSQEQVRSGNTIYF.

V and J are TRBV28 and TRBJ2-7; D not resolved. This CDR3 has 14 amino acids. Germline loops: CDR1 MDHEN, CDR2 SYDVKM. V was clipped by 10 bases and J by 0 bases, with 16 bases between them. DNA for the CDR3: TGTGCCACCTCCTCGCAGGATATCTCCTACGAGCAGTACTTC. Amino acid sequence: CATSSQDISYEQYF.

The chain has TRBV2 and TRBJ2-4, with TRBD2 identical over 7 bases. Germline V gene data show CDR1 as SNHLY and CDR2 as FYNNEI. The V segment lost 2 bases and the J segment 1 base; nucleotides outside the gene matches: 11. The length of the CDR3 is 18 residues. CDR3 amino acids: CASSETWTRRGAKNIQYF. Here the CDR3 DNA reads TGTGCCAGCAGTGAAACTTGGACTAGGCGGGGGGCCAAAAACATTCAGTACTTC.

The chain is built from TRBV7-2 and TRBJ1-2; the D gene is possibly TRBD1 (5 bases). The CDR3 contains 13 residues. Germline assignment: CDR1 SGHTA and CDR2 FQGNSA. V lost 9 bases to trimming and J lost 1 base, with 12 bases between them. For the CDR3, the DNA is TGTGCCAGTACTCCCAGGGTTAACTATGGCTACACCTTC. Protein: CASTPRVNYGYTF.

The chain is built from TRBV28 and TRBJ2-7, with 12 nucleotides matching TRBD2. This CDR3 comprises 14 residues. Germline V lookup: CDR1 MDHEN, CDR2 SYDVKM. Unmatched junction bases numbered 6, after V lost 6 bases and J lost 6 bases. The CDR3 DNA sequence: TGTGCCAGCAGGCTAGCGGGAGGGCCCCTCGAGCAGTACTTC. It specifies CASRLAGGPLEQYF.

The chain employs TRBV7-9 and TRBJ1-2; D gene uncertain. Trimming left V 2 bases short and J 0 bases short, with 4 bases between. CDR3 length equals 13 residues. CDR1 and CDR2 (germline): SEHNR, FQNEAQ (reference sequence). The CDR3 loop reads CASSLITNYGYTF. CDR3 sequence (DNA): TGTGCCAGCAGCTTAATTACTAACTATGGCTACACCTTC.

The rearrangement uses TRBV9 and TRBJ2-3, with 9 bases lining up with TRBD1. Germline CDR1 and CDR2: SGDLS and YYNGEE. The CDR3 extends over 17 amino acids. V dropped 4 bases and J dropped 0; count of bases not matched to a gene: 9. The CDR3 is CASSKRTGATSTDTQYF. The CDR3 DNA is TGTGCCAGCAGCAAAAGGACAGGGGCGACTAGCACAGATACGCAGTATTTT.

This clone is a singleton in its sample. In DNA form, the CDR3 reads TGTGCCAGCAGTTTCTCGACAGGGAATGTCTACGAGCAGTACTTC. Encoded protein: CASSFSTGNVYEQYF. The chain recombines TRBV28 with TRBJ2-7; 7 nucleotides agree with TRBD1. CDR3 length equals 15 residues. The germline V gene has CDR1 MDHEN and CDR2 SYDVKM. J was trimmed by 3 bases and V by 3 bases; bases with no gene match: 8.

The chain has TRBV7-8 and TRBJ2-3, with a weak D call TRBD1 (6 bases). The V gene's germline CDR1 is SGHVS and CDR2 FQNEAQ. The V end was cut by 4 bases, the J end by 3 bases, with 14 bases between. The CDR3 consists of 15 residues. The CDR3 sequence: CASSSKGGSTDTQYF. In DNA, the CDR3 is TGTGCCAGCAGCTCCAAAGGGGGTTCGACAGATACGCAGTATTTT. Variable domain in full (rest from reference TRBV7-8 and TRBJ2-3): GAGVSQSPRYKVAKRGQDVALRCDPISGHVSLFWYQQALGQGPEFLTYFQNEAQLDKSGLPSDRFFAERPEGSVSTLKIQRTQQEDSAVYLCASSSKGGSTDTQYFGPGTRLTVL.

This clone was seen a single time. CDR3 bases: TGCAGCGCCGTGTCCCAGGGGGCCGGAAACACCATATATTTT. Amino acid sequence: CSAVSQGAGNTIYF. The rearrangement links TRBV29-1 to TRBJ1-3; 8 nucleotides agree with TRBD1. Looked up from germline, CDR1 is SQVTM and CDR2 is ANQGSEA. The CDR3 is 14 residues long. J was trimmed by 4 bases and V by 7 bases; bases with no gene match: 9.

Here the CDR3 reads CASSLDTRRGEKLFF. CDR3 sequence (DNA): TGCGCCAGCAGCTTGGACACCCGCAGAGGGGAAAAACTGTTTTTT. The chain uses TRBV5-1 and TRBJ1-4; D is undetermined. CDR3 length: 15 amino acids. Germline CDR1 reads SGHRS; CDR2 reads YFSETQ. V was trimmed by 0 bases and J by 8 bases, leaving 14 bases between them.

This chain links TRBV10-3 with TRBJ2-7, with 9 bases that match TRBD1. This CDR3 spans 14 amino acids. The J segment lost 4 bases and the V segment lost 7 bases, leaving 8 bases of the junction unmatched. The germline gives CDR1 ENHRY, CDR2 SYGVKD. The CDR3 region has the DNA TGTGCCATCAAGCCGGGACAGGGTTCTTACGAGCAGTACTTC. Translation: CAIKPGQGSYEQYF.

The rearrangement joins TRBV5-4 to TRBJ2-2; 8 bases are a match to TRBD1. CDR1 is SGHNT, CDR2 YYREEE, per germline (reference sequence). The CDR3 loop spans 14 amino acids. V shed 2 bases, J shed 6 bases, and the junction held 3 bases outside the gene matches. This chain's CDR3 is CASSLRTGSGELFF. In DNA, the CDR3 is TGTGCCAGCAGCTTACGGACAGGGTCCGGGGAGCTGTTTTTT. The full variable domain, rest sourced from reference TRBV5-4 and TRBJ2-2, is ETGVTQSPTHLIKTRGQQVTLRCSSQSGHNTVSWYQQALGQGPQFIFQYYREEENGRGNFPPRFSGLQFPNYSSELNVNALELDDSALYLCASSLRTGSGELFFGEGSRLTVL.

The V call is TRBV15, the J call TRBJ1-5, with D unresolved. V shed 0 bases and J shed 1 base, with 7 bases lying between them. Germline V CDR1 and CDR2: LNHNV, YYDKDF (reference sequence). The CDR3 has 15 residues. For the CDR3, the DNA is TGTGCCACCAGCAGAGATCAGTTAAGCAATCAGCCCCAGCATTTT. It translates to CATSRDQLSNQPQHF.